This record concerns one T cell receptor beta chain sequence. Germline V CDR1 and CDR2: MGHRA, YSYEKL. The CDR3 sequence is 16 residues long. V lost 0 bases and J 3 bases, leaving 12 bases between the germline ends. The source of the sample is a study of blood T cell repertoires in COVID-19. Study background: The United States, Italy and Spain were the sources of the acute and convalescent COVID-19 samples. PBMCs, B-cell-depleted T cells, or T cells provided the cDNA or gDNA that made up the material.

Per the study methods: Amplification with reference gene primers provided the estimates of nucleated cell counts. Some clones are missing from TCRdb's copy, which holds only in-frame ones; the method was immunoSEQ multiplex PCR. V and J calls and clone size are given by that table; D and trimming were obtained from the DNA. The sample yields about 230,000 clones, around 80% seen once. The chain uses TRBV4-1 and TRBJ2-1; tentative D call: TRBD2 (6 bases). This clonotype was sampled from a woman older than 75 with active or convalescent COVID-19. Sequencing input: peripheral blood. The DNA for the CDR3 is TGCGCCAGCAGCCAAGAAAGGTCTAGCGTCTACAATGAGCAGTTCTTC. Translating gives CASSQERSSVYNEQFF.